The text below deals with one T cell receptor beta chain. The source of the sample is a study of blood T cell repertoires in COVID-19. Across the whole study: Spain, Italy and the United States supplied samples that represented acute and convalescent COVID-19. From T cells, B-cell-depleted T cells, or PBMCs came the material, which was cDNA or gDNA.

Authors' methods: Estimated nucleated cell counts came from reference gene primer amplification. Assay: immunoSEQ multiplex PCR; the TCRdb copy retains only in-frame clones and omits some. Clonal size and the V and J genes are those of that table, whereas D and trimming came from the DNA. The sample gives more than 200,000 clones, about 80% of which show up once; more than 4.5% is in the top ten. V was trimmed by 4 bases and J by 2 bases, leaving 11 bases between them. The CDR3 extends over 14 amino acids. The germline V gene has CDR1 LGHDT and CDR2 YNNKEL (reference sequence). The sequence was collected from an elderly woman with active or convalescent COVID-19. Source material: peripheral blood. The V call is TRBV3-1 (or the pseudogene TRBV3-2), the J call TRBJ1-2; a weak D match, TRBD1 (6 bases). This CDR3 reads CASSLRGSNYGYTF. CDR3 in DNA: TGTGCCAGCAGCCTCAGGGGTTCCAACTATGGCTACACCTTC.